The 31 T cell receptor beta chains below were found in one sample sequenced in a study of beta chain features in type 1 diabetes. All of the isolated RNA was reverse transcribed, so expressed TCRB transcripts were sequenced. The repertoire was sequenced with immunoSEQ multiplex PCR; TCRdb's copy has only in-frame clones and lacks some. The sample consists of roughly 250,000 clones, around 68% of them appearing once. Sequencing used naive CD4+ T cells from blood. These receptors all come from a man aged 25 to 40 in good health.

The V gene is TRBV7-9, the J gene TRBJ2-5, with D tentatively TRBD2 (5 bases). The germline gives CDR1 SEHNR, CDR2 FQNEAQ (reference sequence). CDR3 length: 16 residues. Trimming pared 3 bases from V and 0 bases from J, leaving 14 bases between. In DNA form, the CDR3 reads TGTGCCAGCAGCTTGTCAGTTGGGAGCTACCAAGAGACCCAGTACTTC. Residues: CASSLSVGSYQETQYF.

The rearrangement links TRBV6-5 to TRBJ1-5, with TRBD1 identical over 10 bases. V lost 5 bases and J lost 6; bases outside the gene matches: 7. This CDR3 spans 15 amino acids. Germline V CDR1 and CDR2: MNHEY, SVGAGI. The CDR3: CASSIDRGLSQPQHF. DNA of the CDR3: TGTGCCAGCAGTATAGACAGGGGGCTTAGTCAGCCCCAGCATTTT.

The chain employs TRBV9 and TRBJ1-2, with a tentative D call TRBD1 (6 bases). V was cut by 0 bases and J by 7 bases, with 16 bases left in between. This CDR3 has 15 amino acids. Germline CDR1 reads SGDLS; CDR2 reads YYNGEE. The CDR3: CASSVDRATSVGYTF. The DNA of the CDR3 is TGTGCCAGCAGCGTAGACAGGGCGACGAGCGTTGGCTACACCTTC.

This clone came up a few times. For the CDR3, the DNA is TGCAGCGTTCTCGACGGCTACGAGCAGTACTTC. Protein: CSVLDGYEQYF. The V call is TRBV29-1, the J call TRBJ2-7; D is undetermined. The CDR3 is 11 residues long. Trimming pared 5 bases from V and 3 bases from J, leaving 8 bases between. Germline CDR1 is SQVTM and CDR2 is ANQGSEA.

This clone was found a few times. V is TRBV10-3 and J is TRBJ1-3, with D perhaps matching TRBD1 (5 bases). This CDR3 is built from 16 residues. Germline loops: CDR1 ENHRY, CDR2 SYGVKD. The V end lost 7 bases, the J end lost 2 bases, and 18 bases lay between the germline ends. CDR3 in DNA: TGTGCCATCACCCCCAACGGGGGGTCGCCTGGAAACACCATATATTTT. Amino acids: CAITPNGGSPGNTIYF.

This clone was seen once. The chain's CDR3 is CASRSGQAAQYF. CDR3 nucleotide sequence: TGTGCCAGCAGATCGGGACAGGCCGCGCAGTATTTT. This chain uses TRBV2 with TRBJ2-3; TRBD1 matches 8 bases. Unmatched junction bases numbered 6, after V lost 6 bases and J lost 10 bases. The CDR3 is 12 residues long. Germline V gene data show CDR1 as SNHLY and CDR2 as FYNNEI.

The DNA of the CDR3 is TGCAGCGGGACTAGCGGGGGGGCAGATACGCAGTATTTT. It encodes CSGTSGGADTQYF. The chain couples TRBV29-1 to TRBJ2-3, with 15 bases aligning to TRBD2. CDR1 SQVTM and CDR2 ANQGSEA come from the germline V gene. V lost 7 bases and J lost 4; bases outside the gene matches: 0. This CDR3 region has 13 residues.

With respect to this clone: Other DNA sequences in the same sample also yield this CDR3. The V gene is TRBV9, the J gene TRBJ2-3; no definite D call. CDR1 and CDR2 (germline): SGDLS, YYNGEE. This CDR3 is 13 amino acids long. V dropped 4 bases and J dropped 1 base, with 7 bases sitting between them. CDR3 DNA: TGTGCCAGCAGCCCCAGAGGCACAGATACGCAGTATTTT. Residues: CASSPRGTDTQYF.

The V and J genes are TRBV28 and TRBJ1-5, with TRBD1 matching over 9 bases. The trim removed 4 bases at V and 7 bases at J, leaving 14 bases unmatched. Germline values: CDR1 MDHEN, CDR2 SYDVKM. This CDR3 region has 17 residues. The CDR3 loop reads CASSSRRGTGKEQPQHF. For the CDR3, the DNA is TGTGCCAGCAGTTCTCGGAGAGGGACAGGGAAAGAACAGCCCCAGCATTTT.

This chain connects TRBV19 to TRBJ2-1; D unresolved. Trimming took off 3 bases at V and 10 bases at J, with 10 bases between the two ends. Germline V gene data show CDR1 as LNHDA and CDR2 as SQIVND (reference sequence). The CDR3 has 12 amino acids. CDR3 coding DNA: TGTGCCAGTAGTATGGCGGCGTGGGAGCAGTTCTTC. Residues: CASSMAAWEQFF.

The rearrangement links TRBV11-3 to TRBJ2-1, with D possibly matching TRBD1 (6 bases). Germline lookup yields CDR1 SGHNT and CDR2 YENEEA. The CDR3 contains 15 residues. Trimming removed 5 bases at V and 4 bases at J, with 15 bases between. CDR3: CASSPQGFGYNEQFF. The CDR3 DNA follows: TGTGCCAGCAGCCCTCAGGGGTTTGGGTACAATGAGCAGTTCTTC. The whole variable domain, remainder taken from reference TRBV11-3 and TRBJ2-1, is EAGVVQSPRYKIIEKKQPVAFWCNPISGHNTLYWYLQNLGQGPELLIRYENEEAVDDSQLPKDRFSAERLKGVDSTLKIQPAELGDSAVYLCASSPQGFGYNEQFFGPGTRLTVL.

The V and J genes are TRBV30 and TRBJ2-7; D possibly uses TRBD1 or TRBD2 (5 bases each). Between the trimmed V and J ends, which lost 5 bases and 4 bases, there was a span of 9 bases. Germline V gives CDR1 GTSNPN, CDR2 SVGIG (reference sequence). This CDR3 region has 11 residues. The CDR3 region is CAWGGLYEQYF. The CDR3, as DNA: TGTGCCTGGGGGGGATTGTACGAGCAGTACTTC.

This chain connects TRBV2 to TRBJ2-5, with TRBD2 matching over 8 bases. There are 15 residues in the CDR3. Per the germline V gene, CDR1 is SNHLY and CDR2 is FYNNEI. Trimming at V came to 7 bases and at J to 2 bases, leaving 9 bases not matched to a gene. The CDR3 region has the DNA TGTGCCAGCACCCGAGCGGGGGCCCCTCAAGAGACCCAGTACTTC. Protein sequence: CASTRAGAPQETQYF. Drawing the rest from reference TRBV2 and TRBJ2-5, the complete variable domain is EPEVTQTPSHQVTQMGQEVILRCVPISNHLYFYWYRQILGQKVEFLVSFYNNEISEKSEIFDDQFSVERPDGSNFTLKIRSTKLEDSAMYFCASTRAGAPQETQYFGPGTRLLVL.

This clone was recorded a few times. This chain links TRBV9 with TRBJ2-5, with 7 bases identical to TRBD1. The CDR3 has 13 amino acids. The trim removed 4 bases at V and 5 bases at J, leaving 5 bases unmatched. Per germline, CDR1 SGDLS and CDR2 YYNGEE. The CDR3 region has the DNA TGTGCCAGCAGCACAGGGACAGACGAGACCCAGTACTTC. Translating gives CASSTGTDETQYF.

This chain joins TRBV29-1 and TRBJ1-1, with D possibly TRBD1 on 5 matching bases. This CDR3 is built from 14 residues. Between the trimmed V and J ends, which lost 7 bases and 3 bases, there was a span of 18 bases. Germline V gene lookup returns CDR1 SQVTM and CDR2 ANQGSEA. CDR3 in amino acids: CSASRELGDTEAFF. CDR3 DNA sequence: TGCAGCGCAAGCAGGGAGTTGGGCGACACTGAAGCTTTCTTT.

The rearrangement joins TRBV30 to TRBJ2-2; D unclear. Trimming cost V 3 bases and J 0 bases, with 8 bases left between them. This CDR3 has 14 amino acids. Looked up from germline, CDR1 is GTSNPN and CDR2 is SVGIG (reference sequence). CDR3 protein: CAWRGFTNTGELFF. CDR3 in DNA: TGTGCCTGGAGGGGGTTCACGAACACCGGGGAGCTGTTTTTT.

The table lists this clone with a few counts. J is TRBJ2-7 and V is TRBV6-1; D gene uncertain. There are 11 residues in the CDR3. CDR1 is MNHNS and CDR2 is SASEGT in the germline V gene. Trimming pared 1 base from V and 11 bases from J, leaving 9 bases between. The CDR3 sequence is CASSEDPPEYF. The CDR3 DNA follows: TGTGCCAGCAGTGAAGATCCGCCGGAGTACTTC.

V and J are TRBV25-1 and TRBJ2-2, with 9 bases fitting TRBD1. Trimming took 6 bases from V and 5 from J; bases not matched to a gene: 4. Germline V gives CDR1 MGHDK, CDR2 SYGVNS. This CDR3 is 14 amino acids long. The CDR3, as DNA: TGTGCCAGCAGGGGACAGGGAGGGACCGGGGAGCTGTTTTTT. As protein: CASRGQGGTGELFF.

This clone was counted a few times. Here the CDR3 reads CACLETGDNEQFF. The CDR3 DNA sequence: TGTGCCTGTCTAGAGACTGGGGACAATGAGCAGTTCTTC. The V gene is TRBV30, the J gene TRBJ2-1, with unresolved D. The CDR3 covers 13 residues. Between the trimmed V and J ends, which lost 6 bases and 5 bases, there was a span of 14 bases. Germline CDR1 reads GTSNPN; CDR2 reads SVGIG (reference sequence).

This clone was observed a few times. J is TRBJ2-3 and V is TRBV29-1; D perhaps matches TRBD2 (5 bases). Germline V CDR1 and CDR2: SQVTM, ANQGSEA. V was clipped by 7 bases and J by 3 bases, with 11 bases between them. The CDR3 has 12 residues. CDR3 sequence reads: CSARGRTDTQYF. The CDR3, as DNA: TGCAGCGCCCGGGGTAGGACAGATACGCAGTATTTT.

The genes are TRBV30 and TRBJ2-3, with D possibly matching TRBD1 (6 bases). There are 13 residues in the CDR3. Per germline, CDR1 GTSNPN and CDR2 SVGIG (reference sequence). V gave up 2 bases and J gave up 2 bases, with 8 bases separating them. CDR3 sequence (DNA): TGTGCCTGGAGTAAGGGGGTCACAGATACGCAGTATTTT. This codes for CAWSKGVTDTQYF.

The chain couples TRBV7-9 to TRBJ1-2; TRBD1 matches at 8 bases. Per the germline V gene, CDR1 is SEHNR and CDR2 is FQNEAQ (reference sequence). This CDR3 is built from 15 residues. V shed 2 bases and J 4 bases; nucleotides not matched to a gene: 6. The CDR3, as DNA: TGTGCCAGCAGCTTATCTCAGGACAGGGTCTATGGCTACACCTTC. Its translation: CASSLSQDRVYGYTF.

The rearrangement uses TRBV9 and TRBJ2-5; 7 nucleotides agree with TRBD2. V lost 3 bases, J lost 2 bases, and 7 bases stayed unmatched. The germline CDR1 and CDR2 sequences are SGDLS and YYNGEE. This CDR3 spans 15 amino acids. CDR3 amino acids: CASSDGLAEQETQYF. The CDR3 DNA follows: TGTGCCAGCAGCGATGGGCTAGCGGAACAAGAGACCCAGTACTTC.

This clone appeared a few times. This chain's CDR3 is CAITRGNGELFF. The DNA of the CDR3 is TGTGCCATCACCCGAGGGAACGGGGAGCTGTTTTTT. The chain couples TRBV10-3 to TRBJ2-2; TRBD2 might be the D (5 bases). The CDR3 has 12 residues. The V and J ends lost 7 bases and 7 bases respectively, with 10 bases between them. Germline CDR1 ENHRY, CDR2 SYGVKD.

The rearrangement links TRBV15 to TRBJ2-5, with D maybe TRBD2 (5 bases). Germline V gene sequence: CDR1 LNHNV, CDR2 YYDKDF (reference sequence). The CDR3 contains 17 residues. Trimming shortened V by 1 base and J by 1 base, and 16 bases separated the two germline ends. CDR3 DNA: TGTGCCACCAGCAGAGGAACGGGGAAAGGATCCCAAGAGACCCAGTACTTC. Its protein is CATSRGTGKGSQETQYF.

This chain connects TRBV6-5 to TRBJ2-3, with D maybe TRBD2 (6 bases). The CDR3 loop spans 14 amino acids. The V end lost 4 bases, the J end lost 6 bases, and 14 bases lay between the germline ends. Per germline, CDR1 MNHEY and CDR2 SVGAGI. CDR3 amino acids: CASSSGTGRDTQYF. Written as DNA, the CDR3 is TGTGCCAGCAGTTCCGGGACTGGTCGTGATACGCAGTATTTT.

Remarks on this clone: Because it lacks the conserved phenylalanine or tryptophan at the end, this CDR3 is likely a read error. The limits of the CDR3 on the DNA are not certain, so only TCRdb's listed CDR3 is given. The V call is TRBV25-1, the J call TRBJ1-6. The CDR3 is made up of 10 amino acids, end residues included. Germline CDR1 is MGHDK and CDR2 is SYGVNS. The CDR3 loop reads CASSAFELPG.

This chain uses TRBV5-1 with TRBJ2-1; TRBD2 agrees at 8 bases. Trimming at V came to 1 base and at J to 4 bases, leaving 7 bases not matched to a gene. The CDR3 has 16 residues. Germline-derived CDR1 and CDR2 are SGHRS and YFSETQ. This chain's CDR3 is CASSLLAGRLYNEQFF. CDR3 sequence (DNA): TGCGCCAGCAGCTTGTTAGCGGGGAGGCTGTACAATGAGCAGTTCTTC.

V is TRBV7-2 and J is TRBJ2-7, with 7 positions matching TRBD1. The CDR3 is made up of 14 amino acids. Germline V lookup: CDR1 SGHTA, CDR2 FQGNSA. J was trimmed by 9 bases and V by 5 bases; bases with no gene match: 13. The CDR3 nucleotides are TGTGCCAGCAGCACGCGGACAGGCCAACAAGGGCAGTACTTC. The encoded protein is CASSTRTGQQGQYF.

This chain links TRBV15 with TRBJ2-7; D is unclear. CDR1 and CDR2 (germline): LNHNV, YYDKDF (reference sequence). CDR3 length: 13 amino acids. Trimming took 0 bases from V and 3 from J, leaving 6 bases between them. The CDR3 here is CATSRDSYYEQYF. In DNA form, the CDR3 reads TGTGCCACCAGCAGAGATAGCTACTACGAGCAGTACTTC.

The V and J genes are TRBV4-1 and TRBJ1-4; tentatively, D is TRBD1 (6 bases). The V gene's germline CDR1 is MGHRA and CDR2 YSYEKL. The CDR3 contains 16 residues. V lost 0 bases and J lost 8, with 16 bases in between. In DNA, the CDR3 is TGCGCCAGCAGCCAAGATGGGTCCGGGACATACGAAAAACTGTTTTTT. Encoded protein: CASSQDGSGTYEKLFF.